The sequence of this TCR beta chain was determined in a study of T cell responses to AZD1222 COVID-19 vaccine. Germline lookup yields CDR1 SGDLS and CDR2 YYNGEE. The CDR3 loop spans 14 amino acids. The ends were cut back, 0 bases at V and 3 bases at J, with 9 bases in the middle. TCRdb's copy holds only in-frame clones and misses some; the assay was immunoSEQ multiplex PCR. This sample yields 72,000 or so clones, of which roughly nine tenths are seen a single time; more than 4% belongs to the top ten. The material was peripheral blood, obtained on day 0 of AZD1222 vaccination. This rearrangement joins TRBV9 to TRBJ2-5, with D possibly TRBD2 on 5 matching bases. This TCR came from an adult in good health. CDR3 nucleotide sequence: TGTGCCAGCAGCGTAGAAGCGGTGAAAGAGACCCAGTACTTC. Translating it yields CASSVEAVKETQYF. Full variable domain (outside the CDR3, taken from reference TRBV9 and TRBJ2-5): DSGVTQTPKHLITATGQRVTLRCSPRSGDLSVYWYQQSLDQGLQFLIQYYNGEERAKGNILERFSAQQFPDLHSELNLSSLELGDSALYFCASSVEAVKETQYFGPGTRLLVL.